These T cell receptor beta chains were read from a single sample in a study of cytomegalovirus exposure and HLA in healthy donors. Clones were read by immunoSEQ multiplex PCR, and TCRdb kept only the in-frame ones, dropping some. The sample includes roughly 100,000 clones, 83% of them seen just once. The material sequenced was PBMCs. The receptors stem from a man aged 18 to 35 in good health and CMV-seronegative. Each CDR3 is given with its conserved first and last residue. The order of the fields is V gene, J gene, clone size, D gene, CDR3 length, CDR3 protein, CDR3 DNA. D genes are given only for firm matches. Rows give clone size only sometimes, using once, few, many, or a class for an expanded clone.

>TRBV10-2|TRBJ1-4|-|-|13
CATKNQGNEKLFF
TGCGCCACCAAAAATCAGGGTAATGAAAAACTGTTTTTT
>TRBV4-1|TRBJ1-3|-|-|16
CASSQDSSFNGNTIYF
TGCGCCAGCAGCCAGGACAGCAGCTTTAATGGAAACACCATATATTTT
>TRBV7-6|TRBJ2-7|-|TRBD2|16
CASSNPLAGGLYEQYF
TGTGCCAGCAGCAACCCGTTGGCGGGAGGCCTCTACGAGCAGTACTTC
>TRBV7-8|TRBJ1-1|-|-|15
CASSLVGRAHTEAFF
TGTGCCAGCAGCTTAGTTGGCAGGGCCCACACTGAAGCTTTCTTT
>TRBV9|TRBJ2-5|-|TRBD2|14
CASSVLDGGETQYF
TGTGCCAGCAGCGTCCTCGACGGGGGGGAGACCCAGTACTTC
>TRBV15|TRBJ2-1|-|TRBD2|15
CATNLRSGGAGEQFF
TGTGCCACCAACTTGAGGAGCGGGGGGGCCGGAGAGCAGTTCTTC
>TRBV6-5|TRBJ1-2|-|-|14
CASSQRGGREGYTF
TGTGCCAGCAGTCAACGAGGTGGACGGGAAGGCTACACCTTC
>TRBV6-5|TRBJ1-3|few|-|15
CASRLDSNSGNTIYF
TGTGCCAGCAGACTTGACAGTAACTCTGGAAACACCATATATTTT
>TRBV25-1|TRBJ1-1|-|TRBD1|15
CASSDRDRGFWEAFF
TGTGCCAGCAGTGATAGGGACAGGGGTTTTTGGGAAGCTTTCTTT
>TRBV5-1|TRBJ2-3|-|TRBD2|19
CASSLVSRGLAGSTDTQYF
TGCGCCAGCAGCTTGGTTTCGCGCGGGCTAGCGGGGAGCACAGATACGCAGTATTTT
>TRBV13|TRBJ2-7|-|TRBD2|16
CASSLGLAGSSYEQYF
TGTGCCAGCAGCCTGGGACTAGCGGGAAGTTCCTACGAGCAGTACTTC
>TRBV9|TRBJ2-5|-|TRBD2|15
CASSVGAAGGETQYF
TGTGCCAGCAGCGTAGGCGCTGCGGGAGGAGAGACCCAGTACTTC
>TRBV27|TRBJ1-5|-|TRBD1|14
CASSRQGAGQPQHF
TGTGCCAGCAGCCGACAGGGGGCGGGTCAGCCCCAGCATTTT
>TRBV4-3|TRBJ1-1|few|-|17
CASSQDGQGRGNTEAFF
TGCGCCAGCAGCCAAGATGGTCAGGGGCGAGGGAACACTGAAGCTTTCTTT
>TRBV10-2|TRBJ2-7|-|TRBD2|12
CASGLSGRAQYF
TGCGCCAGCGGATTAAGCGGGAGGGCCCAGTACTTC
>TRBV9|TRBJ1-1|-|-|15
CASSRTRDKNTEAFF
TGTGCCAGCAGCCGGACAAGGGACAAGAACACTGAAGCTTTCTTT
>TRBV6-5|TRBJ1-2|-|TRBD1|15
CASKLGQGANYGYTF
TGTGCCAGCAAACTTGGACAGGGTGCTAACTATGGCTACACCTTC
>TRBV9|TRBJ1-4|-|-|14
CASSVGQGRGKLFF
TGTGCCAGCAGCGTAGGCCAGGGAAGGGGAAAACTGTTTTTT
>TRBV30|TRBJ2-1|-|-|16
CAWSVGGRAGRNEQFF
TGTGCCTGGAGTGTAGGGGGTCGAGCGGGAAGGAATGAGCAGTTCTTC
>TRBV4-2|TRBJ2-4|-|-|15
CASSQADLAKNIQYF
TGTGCCAGCAGCCAAGCAGATCTAGCCAAAAACATTCAGTACTTC
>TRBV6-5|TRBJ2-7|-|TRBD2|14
CASRVAGGLGEQYF
TGTGCCAGCAGGGTAGCGGGAGGGCTGGGGGAGCAGTACTTC
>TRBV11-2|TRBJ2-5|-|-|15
CASSLDFREWETQYF
TGTGCCAGCAGCTTAGACTTCAGGGAATGGGAGACCCAGTACTTC
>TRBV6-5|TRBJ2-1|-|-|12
CASSPRSGYQFF
TGTGCCAGCAGTCCCCGCTCGGGTTACCAGTTCTTC
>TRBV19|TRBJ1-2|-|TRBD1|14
CASSPQGANYGYTF
TGTGCCAGTAGCCCCCAGGGGGCAAACTATGGCTACACCTTC
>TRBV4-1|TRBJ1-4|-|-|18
CASSQETSGGGKREKLFF
TGCGCCAGCAGCCAAGAAACCTCTGGGGGGGGAAAGAGGGAAAAACTGTTTTTT
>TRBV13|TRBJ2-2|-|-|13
CASRQGRSGELFF
TGTGCCAGCAGACAGGGACGGTCCGGGGAGCTGTTTTTT
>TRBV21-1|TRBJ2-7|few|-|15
CASSTRDRVHYEQYF
TGTGCCAGCAGCACCCGGGACAGGGTGCACTACGAGCAGTACTTC
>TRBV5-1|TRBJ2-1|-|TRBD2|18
CASSLRTSGRSSYNEQFF
TGCGCCAGCAGCTTGAGGACTAGCGGTCGAAGCTCCTACAATGAGCAGTTCTTC
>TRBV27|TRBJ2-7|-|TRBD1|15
CASSFLRDSSYEQYF
TGTGCCAGCAGTTTCCTCCGGGACAGCTCCTACGAGCAGTACTTC
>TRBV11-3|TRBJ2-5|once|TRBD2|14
CASSLGRERETQYF
TGTGCCAGCAGCTTAGGGCGGGAGCGGGAGACCCAGTACTTC
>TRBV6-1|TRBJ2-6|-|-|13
CASIFSGANVLTF
TGTGCCAGCATATTCTCTGGGGCCAACGTCCTGACTTTC
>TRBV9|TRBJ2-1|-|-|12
CASSVDRREQFF
TGTGCCAGCAGCGTAGACAGGCGTGAGCAGTTCTTC
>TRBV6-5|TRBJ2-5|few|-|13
CASSYAGVETQYF
TGTGCCAGCAGTTATGCGGGTGTGGAGACCCAGTACTTC
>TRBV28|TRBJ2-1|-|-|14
CASNRGGQMGEQFF
TGTGCCAGCAATAGGGGGGGGCAGATGGGTGAGCAGTTCTTC
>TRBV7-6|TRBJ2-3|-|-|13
CASSGQSTDTQYF
TGTGCCAGCAGCGGGCAGAGCACAGATACGCAGTATTTT
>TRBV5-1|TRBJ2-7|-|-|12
CASRLGPHEQYF
TGCGCCAGCAGGTTGGGTCCTCACGAGCAGTACTTC
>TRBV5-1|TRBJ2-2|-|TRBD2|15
CASGASGANTGELFF
TGCGCCAGCGGGGCTAGCGGGGCAAACACCGGGGAGCTGTTTTTT
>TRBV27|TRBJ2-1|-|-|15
CASSLSGRGNNEQFF
TGTGCCAGCAGTTTATCGGGACGGGGGAACAATGAGCAGTTCTTC
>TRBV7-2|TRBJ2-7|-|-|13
CASSQPGSREQYF
TGTGCCAGCAGCCAACCCGGCAGCAGGGAGCAGTACTTC
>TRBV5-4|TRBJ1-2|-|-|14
CASSLATGNYGYTF
TGTGCCAGCAGCTTGGCCACAGGGAACTATGGCTACACCTTC
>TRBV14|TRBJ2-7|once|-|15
CASSTRQAVAYEQYF
TGTGCCAGCAGCACACGACAGGCAGTAGCCTACGAGCAGTACTTC
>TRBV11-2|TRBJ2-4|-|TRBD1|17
CASSLEGQGDYQNIQYF
TGTGCCAGCAGCTTAGAGGGACAGGGGGATTATCAAAACATTCAGTACTTC
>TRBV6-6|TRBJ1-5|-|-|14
CASTTQVNNQPQHF
TGTGCCAGCACTACACAGGTTAACAATCAGCCCCAGCATTTT
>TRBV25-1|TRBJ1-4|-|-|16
CASSDGQRATNEKLFF
TGTGCCAGCTCGGACGGACAGAGAGCAACTAATGAAAAACTGTTTTTT
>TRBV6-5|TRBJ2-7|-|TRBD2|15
CASSFLAGQPYEQYF
TGTGCCAGCAGTTTCCTAGCGGGACAACCCTACGAGCAGTACTTC
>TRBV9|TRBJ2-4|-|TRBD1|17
CASSRGTGGLAKNIQYF
TGTGCCAGCAGCAGGGGGACAGGCGGATTAGCCAAAAACATTCAGTACTTC
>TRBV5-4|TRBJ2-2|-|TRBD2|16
CASSSGGEVNTGELFF
TGTGCCAGCAGCTCGGGGGGGGAGGTGAACACCGGGGAGCTGTTTTTT
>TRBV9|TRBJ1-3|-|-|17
CASSVATGAHSGNTIYF
TGTGCCAGCAGCGTAGCCACAGGCGCCCACTCTGGAAACACCATATATTTT
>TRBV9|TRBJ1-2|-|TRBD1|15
CASSDGQGINYGYTF
TGTGCCAGCAGCGACGGACAGGGGATTAACTATGGCTACACCTTC
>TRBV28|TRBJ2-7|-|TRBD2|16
CASSSPLQASGTSQYF
TGTGCCAGCAGTTCACCATTACAGGCTAGCGGGACGTCACAGTACTTC
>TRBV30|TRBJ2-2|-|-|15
CAWIPWGRGAGELFF
TGTGCCTGGATCCCCTGGGGCAGGGGCGCCGGGGAGCTGTTTTTT
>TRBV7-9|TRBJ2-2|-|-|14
CARDRASNTGELFF
TGTGCCAGAGACAGAGCCTCGAACACCGGGGAGCTGTTTTTT
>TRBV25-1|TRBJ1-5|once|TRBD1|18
CARVGGQAIFPLNQPQHF
TGTGCCAGGGTTGGCGGACAGGCGATTTTTCCCCTGAATCAGCCCCAGCATTTT
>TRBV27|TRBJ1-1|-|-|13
CASSDSLNTEAFF
TGTGCCAGCTCCGACAGCCTGAACACTGAAGCTTTCTTT
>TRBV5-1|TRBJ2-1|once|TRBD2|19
CASSLVASGRLPPYNEQFF
TGCGCCAGCAGCTTGGTGGCTAGCGGGAGATTGCCCCCCTACAATGAGCAGTTCTTC
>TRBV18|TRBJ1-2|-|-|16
CASSPRAGGGLDGYTF
TGTGCCAGCTCACCACGAGCCGGGGGGGGGCTTGATGGCTACACCTTC
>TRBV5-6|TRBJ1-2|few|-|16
CASSATGTLLNYGYTF
TGTGCCAGCAGCGCAACAGGGACACTTCTAAACTATGGCTACACCTTC
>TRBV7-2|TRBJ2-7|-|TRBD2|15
CASSPLAAIRYEQYF
TGTGCCAGCAGCCCACTAGCGGCGATTCGCTACGAGCAGTACTTC
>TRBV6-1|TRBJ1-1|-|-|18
CASSATQGRGSQNTEAFF
TGTGCCAGCAGTGCCACCCAGGGCCGCGGTAGTCAGAACACTGAAGCTTTCTTT